A selection of T cell receptor beta chains follows, all from one sample in a study of T cell repertoires in cytomegalovirus infection. From the reads, TCRdb called clonotypes with MiXCR, one entry per CDR3 protein. The sample has over 300,000 distinct CDR3 sequences; roughly 9.5% are singletons. Sequenced sample: PBMCs. The receptors come from a human donor in good health (CMV status not recorded). Some clones in this sample may be carry-over from other donors' samples. The CDR3 runs from the conserved cysteine through the conserved F or W.

TRBV15	TRBJ1-5	CTTSPGQGVNQPQHF
TRBV7-2	TRBJ2-3	CASSLESWPDTQYF
TRBV5-4	TRBJ2-3	CASSLSRQGASTDTQYF
TRBV7-2	TRBJ2-7	CASSQGGTHSYEQYF
TRBV7-2	TRBJ2-2	CASSSPSGVTGELFF
TRBV3-1	TRBJ2-3	CASSRVGQGTDTQYF
TRBV20-1	TRBJ2-7	CSALGLASSYEQYF
TRBV7-2	TRBJ2-7	CASSSPGLNYEQYF
TRBV28	TRBJ2-7	CASSFRGRLYEQYF
TRBV11-1	TRBJ2-1	CASSQDAKGHNEQFF
TRBV20-1	TRBJ1-5	CSARVYSNQPQHF
TRBV9	TRBJ2-1	CASSGYPGNYNEQFF
TRBV7-2	TRBJ2-2	CASSFKRGNTGELFF
TRBV7-9	TRBJ2-7	CASSLTTTGGKNEQYF
TRBV28	TRBJ2-7	CASSPRGEPSYEQYF
TRBV7-2	TRBJ2-2	CASSFYSVYPGELFF
TRBV7-3	TRBJ1-1	CASSPRGLGLNTEAFF
TRBV12-3/TRBV12-4	TRBJ2-3	CASSLGRDYRLGDTQYF
TRBV7-6	TRBJ2-3	CASSFLSDGHDTQYF
TRBV7-3	TRBJ2-3	CASSPHPLSTDTQYF